The 16 T cell receptor beta chains given below trace back to one sample, sequenced in a study of shared clonotypes between healthy human individuals. Naive CD8 cells comprised CD45RO-negative, CCR7-positively selected cells, excluding terminally differentiated effector memory CD45RA+ cells. The assay was immunoSEQ multiplex PCR, and TCRdb's table has in-frame clones only and misses some. The sample consists of approximately 1.9 million clones, around 93% of them appearing once. Material: naive CD8+ T cells from PBMCs. Every receptor here comes from a man younger than 35 in good health. Some clones in this sample may be carry-over from other donors' samples.

The V gene is TRBV4-1, the J gene TRBJ1-6; D gene unclear. Trimming took 1 base from V and 12 from J, leaving 7 bases between them. Germline V gives CDR1 MGHRA, CDR2 YSYEKL. The CDR3 has 12 residues. CDR3 DNA sequence: TGCGCCAGCAGCCAAGCACGAGGACCCCTCCACTTT. It specifies CASSQARGPLHF.

This chain links TRBV27 with TRBJ2-7; a possible D gene is TRBD2 (6 bases). The germline CDR1 and CDR2 sequences are MNHEY and SMNVEV (reference sequence). There are 14 residues in the CDR3. The ends were cut back, 2 bases at V and 6 bases at J, with 14 bases in the middle. DNA for the CDR3: TGTGCCAGCAGTTTAGGAGGGCGGGTCTCCGAGCAGTACTTC. Amino acids: CASSLGGRVSEQYF.

The chain has TRBV11-3 and TRBJ2-1, with a tentative D call TRBD1 (6 bases). This CDR3 contains 16 residues. CDR1 is SGHNT and CDR2 is YENEEA in the germline V gene. V shed 1 base and J shed 0 bases, with 10 bases lying between them. The CDR3 here is CASSLGRGGSYNEQFF. CDR3 bases: TGTGCCAGCAGCTTAGGTAGAGGGGGCTCCTACAATGAGCAGTTCTTC. Full variable domain (outside the CDR3, taken from reference TRBV11-3 and TRBJ2-1): EAGVVQSPRYKIIEKKQPVAFWCNPISGHNTLYWYLQNLGQGPELLIRYENEEAVDDSQLPKDRFSAERLKGVDSTLKIQPAELGDSAVYLCASSLGRGGSYNEQFFGPGTRLTVL.

CDR3: CASSPHLSSYEQYF. The CDR3 DNA follows: TGTGCCAGCAGCCCCCACCTGAGCTCCTACGAGCAGTACTTC. V is TRBV5-4 and J is TRBJ2-7; D not certain. The CDR3 is 14 amino acids. With 4 bases removed from V and 0 bases from J, the gap between germline ends came to 11 bases. Germline V lookup: CDR1 SGHNT, CDR2 YYREEE (reference sequence).

The chain recombines TRBV11-2 with TRBJ1-1; 10 nucleotides align to TRBD1. The CDR3 runs 14 residues. Germline V gene sequence: CDR1 SGHAT, CDR2 FQNNGV. V lost 5 bases, J lost 7 bases, and 7 bases stayed unmatched. CDR3 region: CASSITGTGVEAFF. For the CDR3, the DNA is TGTGCCAGCAGCATTACCGGGACAGGGGTTGAAGCTTTCTTT.

The chain has TRBV4-3 and TRBJ2-7; D might be TRBD2 (5 bases). The germline gives CDR1 LGHNA, CDR2 YSLEER. Trimming took 0 bases from V and 3 from J, leaving 15 bases between them. The CDR3 consists of 16 residues. The CDR3 here is CASSQDWRAQDYEQYF. The CDR3 DNA reads TGCGCCAGCAGCCAAGATTGGCGGGCCCAAGACTACGAGCAGTACTTC.

This clone was counted once. J is TRBJ2-1 and V is TRBV9; 8 nucleotides align to TRBD2. The CDR3 totals 15 residues. The V and J ends lost 0 bases and 15 bases, in that order; junction bases with no gene match: 14. The V gene's germline CDR1 is SGDLS and CDR2 YYNGEE. The DNA of the CDR3 is TGTGCCAGCAGCGTAGGAAGTAGCGGGGCATCCAATCTGTTCTTC. This translates into CASSVGSSGASNLFF.

The chain has TRBV4-2 and TRBJ1-2; D is uncertain. CDR3 size: 15 residues. Germline V gives CDR1 LGHNA, CDR2 YNFKEQ. Deletions cut 4 bases from V and 1 base from J, with 13 bases between. The chain's CDR3 is CASSLVGRDNYGYTF. The CDR3 DNA sequence: TGTGCCAGCAGCCTTGTTGGACGGGATAACTATGGCTACACCTTC.

The chain combines TRBV19 with TRBJ2-1; D unresolved. CDR3 length: 15 amino acids. Deletions cut 5 bases from V and 0 bases from J, with 11 bases between. Germline assignment: CDR1 LNHDA and CDR2 SQIVND (reference sequence). Written as DNA, the CDR3 is TGTGCCAGTAGTTGGCGGAGAAGCTCCTACAATGAGCAGTTCTTC. This sequence encodes CASSWRRSSYNEQFF.

A single count supports this clone. The V call is TRBV27, the J call TRBJ2-3; 8 nucleotides align to TRBD2. Unmatched junction bases numbered 5, after V lost 6 bases and J lost 0 bases. The CDR3 has 15 amino acids. Germline values: CDR1 MNHEY, CDR2 SMNVEV (reference sequence). CDR3 sequence (DNA): TGTGCCAGCAGATTCGAGCGGGGGAGCACAGATACGCAGTATTTT. Its protein is CASRFERGSTDTQYF.

This clone came up once. The chain employs TRBV7-2 and TRBJ1-2; D gene unclear. There are 14 residues in the CDR3. Germline values: CDR1 SGHTA, CDR2 FQGNSA. V was pared by 1 base and J by 0 bases, with 6 bases between. The chain's CDR3 is CASSLGRANYGYTF. The CDR3, as DNA: TGTGCCAGCAGCTTAGGAAGAGCTAACTATGGCTACACCTTC.

The chain couples TRBV6-1 to TRBJ1-5; no definite D call. CDR3 length: 12 residues. Germline V gene lookup returns CDR1 MNHNS and CDR2 SASEGT. Trimming removed 6 bases at V and 4 bases at J, with 7 bases between. Written as DNA, the CDR3 is TGTGCCAGCAGCCGACCTAATCAGCCCCAGCATTTT. Protein product: CASSRPNQPQHF.

The chain recombines TRBV7-3 with TRBJ1-2; D is perhaps TRBD1 (6 bases). V was cut by 2 bases and J by 6 bases, with 13 bases left in between. The CDR3 length is 14 residues. Germline V gene sequence: CDR1 SGHTA, CDR2 FQGTGA. The DNA of the CDR3 is TGTGCCAGCAGCTTATCCCCAGGGGCGCATGGCTACACCTTC. This encodes CASSLSPGAHGYTF.

The chain has TRBV4-3 and TRBJ2-1; TRBD1 agrees at 9 bases. The V gene's germline CDR1 is LGHNA and CDR2 YSLEER. This CDR3 has 18 amino acids. The trim removed 2 bases at V and 4 bases at J, leaving 12 bases unmatched. The CDR3 is CASSQLLRGTGPYNEQFF. For the CDR3, the DNA is TGCGCCAGCAGCCAACTACTAAGGGGGACAGGGCCTTACAATGAGCAGTTCTTC.

The chain couples TRBV28 to TRBJ2-7; TRBD2 aligns across 10 bases. The CDR3 spans 18 residues. The germline V gene encodes CDR1 MDHEN and CDR2 SYDVKM. The V and J ends lost 4 bases and 5 bases, in that order; junction bases with no gene match: 17. CDR3 in amino acids: CASSSLVASGRPSHEQYF. The CDR3 nucleotides are TGTGCCAGCAGTTCGTTAGTGGCTAGCGGGAGACCCAGCCACGAGCAGTACTTC.

This chain connects TRBV19 to TRBJ1-1; no clear D. CDR1 LNHDA and CDR2 SQIVND come from the germline V gene (reference sequence). The CDR3 has 14 amino acids. V was pared by 8 bases and J by 0 bases, with 13 bases between. CDR3 amino acids: CASSRQPVNTEAFF. CDR3 nucleotides: TGTGCCAGTTCGCGACAACCAGTGAACACTGAAGCTTTCTTT.